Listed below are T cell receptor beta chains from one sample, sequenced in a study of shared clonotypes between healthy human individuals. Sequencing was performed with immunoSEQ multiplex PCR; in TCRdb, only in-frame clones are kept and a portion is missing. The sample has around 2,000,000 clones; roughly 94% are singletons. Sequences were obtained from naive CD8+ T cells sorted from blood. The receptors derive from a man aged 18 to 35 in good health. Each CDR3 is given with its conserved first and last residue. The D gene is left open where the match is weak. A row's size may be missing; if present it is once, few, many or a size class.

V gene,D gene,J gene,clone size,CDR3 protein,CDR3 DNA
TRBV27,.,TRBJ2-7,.,CASSFDSRAPGYEQYF,TGTGCCAGCAGTTTTGACTCCAGGGCTCCAGGTTACGAGCAGTACTTC
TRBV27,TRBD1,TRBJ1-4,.,CASSADRGNEKLFF,TGTGCCAGCAGTGCTGACAGGGGTAATGAAAAACTGTTTTTT
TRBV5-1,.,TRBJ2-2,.,CASSRADTPGELFF,TGCGCCAGCAGCAGAGCGGATACACCGGGGGAGCTGTTTTTT
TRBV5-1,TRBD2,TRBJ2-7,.,CASSLAGLAGVSYEQYF,TGCGCCAGCAGCTTGGCGGGACTAGCGGGGGTTTCCTACGAGCAGTACTTC
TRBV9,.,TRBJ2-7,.,CASSVVQEGDGHFSYEQYF,TGTGCCAGCAGCGTAGTACAGGAAGGGGACGGACACTTCTCCTACGAGCAGTACTTC
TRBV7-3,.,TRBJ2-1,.,CASSWRAGPNNEQFF,TGTGCCAGCAGCTGGAGGGCGGGACCGAACAATGAGCAGTTCTTC
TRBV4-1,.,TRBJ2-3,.,CASSQVLEDTQYF,TGCGCCAGCAGCCAAGTCCTTGAAGATACGCAGTATTTT
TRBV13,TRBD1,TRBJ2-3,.,CASSSVRDRGADTQYF,TGTGCCAGCAGCTCAGTAAGGGACAGGGGAGCAGATACGCAGTATTTT
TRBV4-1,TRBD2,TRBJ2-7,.,CASSQASGGSYEQYF,TGCGCCAGCAGCCAAGCCAGCGGGGGAAGCTACGAGCAGTACTTC
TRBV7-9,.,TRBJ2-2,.,CASSSSGRPDTGELFF,TGTGCCAGCAGCTCATCGGGACGGCCGGACACCGGGGAGCTGTTTTTT
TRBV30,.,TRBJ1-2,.,CAWGHTPSYGYTF,TGTGCCTGGGGTCATACACCTAGCTATGGCTACACCTTC
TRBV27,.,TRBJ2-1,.,CASSHRSSGNEQFF,TGTGCCAGCAGTCACCGTTCCAGCGGGAATGAGCAGTTCTTC
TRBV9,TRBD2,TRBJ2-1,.,CASSAPGLAGSSYNEQFF,TGTGCCAGCAGCGCCCCGGGACTAGCGGGAAGCTCCTACAATGAGCAGTTCTTC
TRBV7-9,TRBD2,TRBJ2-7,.,CASSSQLLAGGTYEQYF,TGTGCCAGCAGCTCCCAGCTACTAGCGGGAGGGACCTACGAGCAGTACTTC
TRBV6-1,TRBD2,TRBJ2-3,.,CASSEPGLEDTQYF,TGTGCCAGCAGTGAGCCCGGACTAGAAGATACGCAGTATTTT
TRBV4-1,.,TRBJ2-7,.,CASSQANYEQYF,TGCGCCAGCAGCCAAGCGAACTACGAGCAGTACTTC
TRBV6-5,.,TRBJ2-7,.,CASSGTGHYEQYF,TGTGCCAGCAGCGGGACGGGACACTACGAGCAGTACTTC
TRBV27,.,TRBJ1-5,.,CASSLRDSNQPQHF,TGTGCCAGCAGCCTCCGGGACAGCAATCAGCCCCAGCATTTT
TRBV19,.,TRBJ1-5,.,CASSIGGYSNQPQHF,TGTGCCAGTAGTATAGGAGGGTATAGCAATCAGCCCCAGCATTTT
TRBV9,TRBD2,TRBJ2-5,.,CASSVWAGGGETQYF,TGTGCCAGCAGCGTATGGGCGGGAGGAGGAGAGACCCAGTACTTC
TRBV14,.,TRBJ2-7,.,CASSQGWGLGYEQYF,TGTGCCAGCAGCCAGGGCTGGGGGCTCGGGTACGAGCAGTACTTC
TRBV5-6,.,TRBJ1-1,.,CASSLDWTEAFF,TGTGCCAGCAGCCTCGATTGGACTGAAGCTTTCTTT
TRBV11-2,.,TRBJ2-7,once,CASSFGTGFAKHEQYF,TGTGCCAGCAGCTTCGGGACGGGTTTCGCAAAGCACGAGCAGTACTTC
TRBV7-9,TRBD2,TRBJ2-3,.,CASSLSGGLTDTQYF,TGTGCCAGCAGCTTATCGGGGGGACTAACAGATACGCAGTATTTT
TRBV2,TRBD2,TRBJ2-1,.,CASSEGLAAYNEQFF,TGTGCCAGCAGTGAAGGGCTAGCGGCCTACAATGAGCAGTTCTTC
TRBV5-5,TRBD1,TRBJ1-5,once,CASSLTGQGGNQPQHF,TGTGCCAGCAGCCTAACGGGACAGGGAGGAAATCAGCCCCAGCATTTT
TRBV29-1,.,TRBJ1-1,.,CSVRGAGQFSTEAFF,TGCAGCGTCCGGGGGGCCGGGCAGTTTAGCACTGAAGCTTTCTTT
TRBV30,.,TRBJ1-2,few,CAWSVPRRSYGYTF,TGTGCCTGGAGTGTACCGAGAAGAAGTTATGGCTACACCTTC
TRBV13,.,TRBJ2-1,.,CASSLALAGSSDEQFF,TGTGCCAGCAGCTTAGCACTAGCAGGTTCGTCGGATGAGCAGTTCTTC
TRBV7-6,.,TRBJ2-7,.,CASSQFDLSEQYF,TGTGCCAGCAGCCAATTCGACCTGAGCGAGCAGTACTTC
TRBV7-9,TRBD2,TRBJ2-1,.,CASSSISGTIGYNEQFF,TGTGCCAGCAGCTCCATCTCCGGGACTATAGGGTACAATGAGCAGTTCTTC
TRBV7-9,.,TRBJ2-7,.,CASSSSSPLLDRWEYF,TGTGCCAGCAGCTCATCTTCACCCTTACTAGATCGGTGGGAGTACTTC
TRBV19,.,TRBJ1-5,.,CASSFEVGGINQPQHF,TGTGCCAGTAGTTTCGAGGTGGGGGGGATCAATCAGCCCCAGCATTTT
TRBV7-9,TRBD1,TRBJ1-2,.,CASSPRQTGANYGYTF,TGTGCCAGCAGCCCCCGTCAGACAGGGGCTAACTATGGCTACACCTTC
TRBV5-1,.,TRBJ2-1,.,CASSLMTPGVDEQFF,TGCGCCAGCAGCCTAATGACGCCTGGGGTCGATGAGCAGTTCTTC
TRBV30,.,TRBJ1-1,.,CAWSVLSSTEAFF,TGTGCCTGGAGTGTACTGAGTAGCACTGAAGCTTTCTTT
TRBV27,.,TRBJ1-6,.,CASSSLVTGTNSPLHF,TGTGCCAGCAGTTCTTTGGTGACGGGGACTAATTCACCCCTCCACTTT
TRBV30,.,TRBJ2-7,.,CAWSRVSSYEQYF,TGTGCCTGGAGTAGGGTCAGCTCCTACGAGCAGTACTTC
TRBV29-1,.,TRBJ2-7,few,CSVELEGSYEQYF,TGCAGCGTTGAATTGGAAGGGTCCTACGAGCAGTACTTC
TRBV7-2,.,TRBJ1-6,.,CASTPEREGSPLHF,TGTGCCAGCACTCCAGAAAGGGAAGGATCACCCCTCCACTTT
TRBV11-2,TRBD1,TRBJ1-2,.,CASSSGTVYGYTF,TGTGCCAGCAGCTCGGGGACAGTCTATGGCTACACCTTC
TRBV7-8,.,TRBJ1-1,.,CASSLEDGWTEAFF,TGTGCCAGCAGCTTAGAGGATGGTTGGACTGAAGCTTTCTTT
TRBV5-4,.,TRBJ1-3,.,CASSLGGAGNTIYF,TGTGCCAGCAGCTTGGGGGGCGCTGGAAACACCATATATTTT
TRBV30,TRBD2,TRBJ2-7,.,CAWSERLAPYEQYF,TGTGCCTGGAGCGAACGACTAGCCCCCTACGAGCAGTACTTC
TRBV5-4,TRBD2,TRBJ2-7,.,CASSLEAGDYEQYF,TGTGCCAGCAGCTTGGAAGCGGGGGACTACGAGCAGTACTTC
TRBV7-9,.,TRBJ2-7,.,CASSLERDPYEQYF,TGTGCCAGCAGCTTAGAGAGGGACCCCTACGAGCAGTACTTC
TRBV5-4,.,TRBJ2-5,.,CASSLNGKETQYF,TGTGCCAGCAGCCTGAACGGGAAGGAGACCCAGTACTTC
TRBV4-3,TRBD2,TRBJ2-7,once,CASSQGTSRYEQYF,TGCGCCAGCAGCCAAGGGACTAGCAGATACGAGCAGTACTTC
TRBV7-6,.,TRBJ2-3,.,CASSLWQITDTQYF,TGTGCCAGCAGCTTATGGCAGATCACAGATACGCAGTATTTT
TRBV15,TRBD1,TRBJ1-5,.,CATSSAQLGTASNQPQHF,TGTGCCACCAGCAGTGCGCAATTGGGGACAGCTAGCAATCAGCCCCAGCATTTT
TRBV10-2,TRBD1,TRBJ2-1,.,CASNAGTGFTNEQFF,TGCGCCAGCAATGCCGGGACAGGTTTTACTAATGAGCAGTTCTTC
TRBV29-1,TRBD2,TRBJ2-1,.,CSVEGGLAGVGSYNEQFF,TGCAGCGTTGAAGGCGGACTAGCGGGAGTGGGGTCCTACAATGAGCAGTTCTTC
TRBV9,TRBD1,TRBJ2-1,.,CASSVGPGQGVGEQFF,TGTGCCAGCAGCGTAGGACCGGGACAGGGTGTGGGTGAGCAGTTCTTC
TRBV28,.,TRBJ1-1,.,CASSLKETEAFF,TGTGCCAGCAGTTTAAAGGAAACTGAAGCTTTCTTT
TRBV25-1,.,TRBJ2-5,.,CASSGEQKGRAPESTQYF,TGTGCCAGCAGTGGGGAGCAGAAGGGTCGGGCGCCGGAATCGACCCAGTACTTC